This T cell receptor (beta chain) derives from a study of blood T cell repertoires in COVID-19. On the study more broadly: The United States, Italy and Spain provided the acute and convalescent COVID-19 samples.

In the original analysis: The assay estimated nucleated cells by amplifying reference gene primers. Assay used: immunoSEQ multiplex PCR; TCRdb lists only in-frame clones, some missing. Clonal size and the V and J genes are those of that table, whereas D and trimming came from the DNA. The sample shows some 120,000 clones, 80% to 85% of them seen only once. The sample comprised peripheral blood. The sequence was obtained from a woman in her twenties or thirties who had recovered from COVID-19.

CDR3 in amino acids: CASSPSGTSSYNEQFF. CDR3 DNA: TGTGCCAGCAGTCCCTCCGGGACTTCTTCCTACAATGAGCAGTTCTTC. The V and J genes are TRBV2 and TRBJ2-1; a possible D gene is TRBD2 (6 bases). The CDR3 length is 16 residues. Trimming stripped 5 bases from V and 1 base from J, with 15 bases between. The germline V gene has CDR1 SNHLY and CDR2 FYNNEI.